Listed here is a single TCR beta chain. It has no known antigen specificity. Nothing much larger sits one base from this clone, and base qualities are not available. Libraries were made using the immunoSEQ multiplex PCR assay. The multiplex PCR relied on a mix of 60 forward primers for TCR Vbeta segments and 13 reverse primers for TCR Jbeta segments. The CDR3 region of rearranged TCR beta genes was amplified from genomic DNA by a multiplex PCR assay. The Illumina HiSeq System was used to sequence the amplified TCR beta libraries as 87-base-pair reads. The authors' pipeline ran thus. Across the 600 to 700 repertoires, a later analysis counted 80 million or so unique TCR beta chains, around 11 million of which were shared by at least two donors. Raw reads were error-corrected and collapsed into unique sequences by a nearest-neighbor algorithm in which closely related sequences were merged to remove PCR and sequencing errors. Alignment of CDR3 sequences to IMGT reference sequences was used to assign V, D and J gene segments. Each retained sequence needed at least a six-nucleotide match to both a V gene segment and a J gene segment. Rearrangements were called productive when the CDR3 lacked stop codons and stayed in frame with V and J; all others were non-productive. Following IMGT convention, CDR3 was defined as the stretch from the second conserved V-encoded cysteine to the conserved J-encoded phenylalanine. Sequences without an unambiguous match to a single V gene segment were excluded from the earlier analysis of a few hundred of the donors. An earlier analysis of 587 of the donors classified V segments as functional when productive rearrangements were above 56.7% and as segregating when the standard deviation between donors was above 5%. A statistical classification framework was built to diagnose cytomegalovirus status from the catalog of TCR beta chain sequences. In a later analysis, TCR nucleotide sequences were compared against IMGT/GENE-DB human TR gene sequences so that V and J genes could be assigned. The TCRdist pipeline was used in a later analysis to assign CDR3 sequences and most-parsimonious VDJ recombination scenarios. In a later analysis, each TCR beta chain was defined by its CDR3 amino acid sequence together with its V-gene family, and reads without a unique V-gene family were excluded. In a later analysis, 500 to 700 highly shared, low-generation-probability nucleotide sequences were removed to address suspected cross-contamination and a sequencing artifact. In a later analysis, a clonal expansion index for each public chain was calculated from normalized within-repertoire ranks of inferred template counts. In a later analysis, generation probabilities were computed using a VDJ recombination model fitted to out-of-frame rearrangements, and the results were checked against IGoR. Hypergeometric tests were used in a later analysis to score TCR-TCR, TCR-HLA and TCR-CMV co-occurrence, with a repertoire-size bias correction applied to the TCR pairs. A later analysis estimated false discovery rates by permuting HLA or CMV assignments 20 times. In a later analysis, co-occurring TCRs were grouped with DBSCAN, and TCRdist sequence similarity was added when clustering was performed within HLA-allele-positive subsets. For co-occurrence clustering, repertoires with fewer than 30,000 or more than 120,000 public chains were excluded, along with roughly 5 repertoires with anomalous nucleotide sharing. Entries here come from immuneACCESS through TCRdb and include only in-frame sequences with V and J called. Some clones fail to appear in such tables; in the studies checked, an unresolved V gene covers under half of the shortfall, and the cause of the remainder is unknown. The DNA was the basis for D and trimming; V, J and clone size are from that table. The table for this sample lists 200,000 to 250,000 clones; about 80% of them were counted only once. Jointly, the top ten make up approximately 3% of the sample.

This record comes from a study of cytomegalovirus exposure and HLA in healthy donors (dated by TCRdb to the late 2010s). Looking at the study overall: An earlier analysis of around 600 of the donors reported 250 to 300 Gb of sequence data and some 120 million unique TCR beta sequences from some 180 million T cells. Along with the roughly 610-subject first cohort, a separate validation cohort of some 130 different subjects was used. All discovery cohort repertoires had been generated using a single sequencing platform. Class I and class II HLA loci were covered by the typing at four-digit resolution. The study used immunosequencing to profile the T cell repertoires of 666 subjects and linked those repertoires to cytomegalovirus serostatus. In the later analysis, no new phenotypic data were used to find candidate immune exposures; instead, reliance was placed on TCR beta sequences and their occurrence across donors. Typing coverage varied by locus: roughly 620-640 donors for A, B, C, DRB1 and DQB1; more than 500 for DQA1; more than 600 for DPA1; roughly 470 for DPB1. An early release covering over 500 HLA-typed donors comprised about 300 gigabases of sequencing data and around 86 million unique TCR sequences. A later analysis re-examined previously published TCR beta repertoires from roughly 720 donors and added high-resolution HLA genotyping to investigate patterns of TCR occurrence. Among about 370 genotyped donors of the cohort, an average of about 240,000 unique TCR beta nucleotide sequences was sequenced per donor, of which about 20% were non-productive. To decide whether each TCR beta V gene segment behaved as functional or pseudogenic, an earlier analysis of several hundred of the donors relied on high-throughput TCR beta sequencing. Of the 398 genotyped donors, 75% to 85% were placed in the genetic ancestry cluster associated with self-reported Caucasian donors. Five DR-DQ haplotypes were treated as single units for association and clustering because of strong linkage in the cohort. A later genetic analysis took genome-wide SNP genotypes for about 55% of the 666 donors and used that subset as a discovery cohort. The study combined high-throughput TCR immunosequencing, statistical association of individual TCRs with disease status, and machine learning to predict cytomegalovirus infection status. The study aimed to test whether cataloging public T cell receptors could reveal signatures of past pathogen exposure. Donor age, sex, ethnicity and CMV serostatus were compiled together with the repertoire data.

General study outcomes and caveats: A later genetic analysis associated a missense DCLRE1C variant with V-gene and J-gene trimming of TCR beta chains, and an independent cohort replicated the association. It was suggested by the authors that the approach could potentially be generalized to other disease states and immunological phenotypes. An earlier analysis of approximately 540 of the donors showed that most TCR beta V segments appeared in productive rearrangements either about 87% or about 30% of the time, which broadly matched IMGT annotations. In a later genetic analysis, fewer N-insertions in productive TCRs were reported among donors in an Asian-associated ancestry cluster than the approximately 670-donor mean. Linkage disequilibrium might explain the correlated functional status among segregating V segments, but an unknown experimental factor could not be excluded. In vitro tests confirmed that a few of the cytomegalovirus-associated TCR beta chains recognize cytomegalovirus antigens. The sequencing pipeline was judged likely to have produced a cluster of highly shared sequence variants as a technical artifact. The presence/absence analyses assumed that sequencing depth was roughly uniform across donors, and that assumption may not be true. Most TCR sequences were observed very rarely across donors, whereas some public TCRs were present in many individuals. Because some donors lacked HLA typing at each locus, the association tests relied only on the typed subset. The study listed 150 to 200 TCR beta chains as associated with cytomegalovirus. Strong co-occurrence of HLA alleles, especially DR and DQ, made assigning TCR associations to individual alleles difficult. In this cohort, only TCR beta chains were sequenced, and detectable features were limited by the absence of alpha or paired-chain data. A further reported finding was that TCR beta sequences accurately predicted the HLA-A and HLA-B alleles for most subjects in the first cohort. In a later analysis, most CMV-associated TCR beta chains were found to appear HLA-restricted, with HLA associations seemingly driven largely by CMV exposure. In a later analysis, TCR association rates were found to vary across HLA loci, with the most associated TCRs seen for DRB1 alleles and the fewest for HLA-C alleles. A later analysis found that HLA-associated TCR beta chains were more clonally expanded and had lower generation probabilities than equally common non-associated chains. Cytomegalovirus status was reported to be diagnosed by the classifier with high specificity and sensitivity in both the original and validation cohorts. At a false discovery rate of 0.05, a later analysis linked roughly 17,000 TCR beta sequences to specific HLA alleles. The only immune exposure information available for the cohort was CMV serostatus. Around 16 rarely observed V segments, including chromosome 9 orphons, were excluded from the earlier analysis of approximately 500 of the donors because counts were too low. In a later analysis, several top co-occurrence clusters were reported to appear linked to parvovirus B19, influenza, CMV and Epstein-Barr virus. Because the 87-base-pair reads could not distinguish some IMGT-functional V segments, including TRBV6-2 and TRBV6-3, those segments were excluded.

The cohort was made up of approximately 670 healthy bone marrow donors. At the time of sampling, all cohort members were nominally healthy, though unrecorded immune exposures were likely present. The donor tested CMV seronegative and was one of the 352 seronegative cohort members. A peripheral blood sample was collected from each donor, and TCR beta sequencing was performed on peripheral blood mononuclear cells. The Qiagen DNeasy Blood Extraction Kit was used to extract genomic DNA from the blood cell samples. CDR1 is given as SGDLS and CDR2 as YYNGEE, both from the germline V gene. From the cysteine through the phenylalanine, the CDR3 covers 15 amino acids. The kept DNA is CDR3 alone, 45 bases in frame from the first base. Here V drops 3 bases and J drops 7 bases, and the junction holds 5 bases not matched to any gene.

The V and J segments used are TRBV9 and TRBJ2-2, with 11 bases in between that match TRBD1. Sample: PBMCs. The TCR was taken from a woman in her 30s in good health and CMV-seronegative. The CDR3 loop reads CASSAWTGGGGELFF. The nucleotide sequence is TGTGCCAGCAGCGCCTGGACAGGGGGCGGCGGGGAGCTGTTTTTT.